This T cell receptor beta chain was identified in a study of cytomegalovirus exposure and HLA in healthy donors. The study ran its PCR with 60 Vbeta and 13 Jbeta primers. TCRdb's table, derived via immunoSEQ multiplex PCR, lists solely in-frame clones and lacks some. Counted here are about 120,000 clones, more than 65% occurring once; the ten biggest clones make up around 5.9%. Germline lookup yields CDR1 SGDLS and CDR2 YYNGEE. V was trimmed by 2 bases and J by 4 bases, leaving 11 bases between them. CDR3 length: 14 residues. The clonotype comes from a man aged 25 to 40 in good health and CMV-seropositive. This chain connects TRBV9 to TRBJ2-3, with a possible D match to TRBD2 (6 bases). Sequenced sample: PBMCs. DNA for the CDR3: TGTGCCAGCAGCGTGGGCCCGGGGGCAGATACGCAGTATTTT. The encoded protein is CASSVGPGADTQYF.